Listed below are T cell receptor beta chains from one sample, sequenced in a study of vaccination effects on CD4 cells after COVID-19. These receptors have no known antigen. Some clones are missing from TCRdb's copy, which holds only in-frame ones; the method was immunoSEQ multiplex PCR. The table has tens of thousands of clones, about 78% seen once. Sequences were derived from CD4+ T cells from PBMCs cultured with HCoV-NL63 spike peptides, sampled before COVID-19 vaccination. The receptors stem from a human donor who had a prior SARS-CoV-2 infection. Both conserved end residues are part of each CDR3. Each record gives: CDR3 DNA, CDR3 protein, V gene, D gene, clone size, J gene. The D gene is left open where the match is weak. Where a row states a size, it is once, few, many or the class of an expanded clone; other rows omit it.

TGTGCCTGGAGTGTAAGTTCGCGGATGGCGCAGTATTTT,CAWSVSSRMAQYF,TRBV30,-,large,TRBJ2-3
TGTGCCAGCAGTTTTAATAGAAACACTGAAGCTTTCTTT,CASSFNRNTEAFF,TRBV12-3/TRBV12-4,-,-,TRBJ1-1
TGCGCCAGCAGCTTCCGACAGAGCACAGATACGCAGTATTTT,CASSFRQSTDTQYF,TRBV4-3,-,-,TRBJ2-3
TGTGCCAGCAGTGAATTATCTGGGGCAGCCGGCCATGCGAACACCGGGGAGCTGTTTTTT,CASSELSGAAGHANTGELFF,TRBV2,-,-,TRBJ2-2
TGTGCCAGCAGCTGGGGACCGATGGAGGGCGGCTACACCTTC,CASSWGPMEGGYTF,TRBV7-2,-,-,TRBJ1-2
TGCGCCAGCAGCTTGGAGGTCCAAGAGACCCAGTACTTC,CASSLEVQETQYF,TRBV5-1,-,-,TRBJ2-5
TGTGCCAGCTCACCACCGGGACTAGCTCATACGCAGTATTTT,CASSPPGLAHTQYF,TRBV18,TRBD2,-,TRBJ2-3
TGTGCCAGTAGTATAGATCGATTGGGGTATCTCCGACTTGAAAAACTGTTTTTT,CASSIDRLGYLRLEKLFF,TRBV19,-,few,TRBJ1-4
TGCGCCAGCAGCTCCTCAGGGGTTTGGAACTACGAGCAGTACTTC,CASSSSGVWNYEQYF,TRBV5-1,-,-,TRBJ2-7
TGTGCCAGCAGCTTGGAATCATATGTTGGGTGGCCAGATACGCAGTATTTT,CASSLESYVGWPDTQYF,TRBV5-6,-,-,TRBJ2-3
TGTGCCAGCACCCCTACCGGGACTGCGACCTACGAGCAGTACTTC,CASTPTGTATYEQYF,TRBV6-5,-,-,TRBJ2-7
TGTGCCAGCATCGGCCGTTTTTTCCCCTCTGGGGCCAACGTCCTGACTTTC,CASIGRFFPSGANVLTF,TRBV2,-,-,TRBJ2-6
TGTGCCTGGACCATAGCGGGGGGGCTGACAGATACGCAGTATTTT,CAWTIAGGLTDTQYF,TRBV30,TRBD2,-,TRBJ2-3
TGTGCCAGCTCACCAAACACGTACGAGCAGTACTTC,CASSPNTYEQYF,TRBV18,-,-,TRBJ2-7
TGTGCCAGCAGCTTGGGGGGACTCTATAATTCACCCCTCCACTTT,CASSLGGLYNSPLHF,TRBV7-6,-,-,TRBJ1-6
TGTGCCAGCAGCTCCTCTAGGGGACCTTCATGGGGTCAGCCCCAGCATTTT,CASSSSRGPSWGQPQHF,TRBV7-8,-,-,TRBJ1-5
TGTGCCAGCAGCCTGACTCCCGGAGACTATGGCTACACCTTC,CASSLTPGDYGYTF,TRBV7-2,-,-,TRBJ1-2
TGTGCCAGCAGCTTAGCGCTAATTTTGACTAGCGGGAGGGCATACGAGCAGTACTTC,CASSLALILTSGRAYEQYF,TRBV7-2,TRBD2,few,TRBJ2-7
TGCGCCAGCAGCCAAGGAACTCTGGGGTCTGGGGAGCAGTTCTTC,CASSQGTLGSGEQFF,TRBV4-1,-,few,TRBJ2-1
TGCGCCAGCAGCCAAGTTCTATCCTTGGTTGGCTACACCTTC,CASSQVLSLVGYTF,TRBV4-1,-,once,TRBJ1-2
TGCGCCAGCAGCTTGTTTAGCGGGGGAAACACAGATACGCAGTATTTT,CASSLFSGGNTDTQYF,TRBV5-1,TRBD2,-,TRBJ2-3
TGTGCCAGCAGCCGTATAGCGGCGGCGGGGTCCTACAATGAGCAGTTCTTC,CASSRIAAAGSYNEQFF,TRBV5-8,-,-,TRBJ2-1
TGTGCCAGCAGTGAGAACAGGGGAGGCAAAAACATTCAGTACTTC,CASSENRGGKNIQYF,TRBV2,-,-,TRBJ2-4
TGCGCCAGCAGCCAAGAAGGCGACAGTCGGATCTCTGGAAACACCATATATTTT,CASSQEGDSRISGNTIYF,TRBV4-1,-,-,TRBJ1-3
TGTGCCAGCTCACGTTACCGGGACAGCCAAGCCTACGAGCAGTACTTC,CASSRYRDSQAYEQYF,TRBV18,TRBD1,-,TRBJ2-7
TGTGCCAGCTCACCGCGGACAGGGATGGACACCGGGGAGCTGTTTTTT,CASSPRTGMDTGELFF,TRBV18,TRBD1,-,TRBJ2-2
TGTGCCAGCAGTTACCCGGGACTCGCCTACGAGCAGTACTTC,CASSYPGLAYEQYF,TRBV6-6,-,-,TRBJ2-7
TGTGCCAGCAGCCCCATCTTAGGGACGGCAGATATTACCCAGTACTTC,CASSPILGTADITQYF,TRBV3-1/TRBV3-2,-,few,TRBJ2-5